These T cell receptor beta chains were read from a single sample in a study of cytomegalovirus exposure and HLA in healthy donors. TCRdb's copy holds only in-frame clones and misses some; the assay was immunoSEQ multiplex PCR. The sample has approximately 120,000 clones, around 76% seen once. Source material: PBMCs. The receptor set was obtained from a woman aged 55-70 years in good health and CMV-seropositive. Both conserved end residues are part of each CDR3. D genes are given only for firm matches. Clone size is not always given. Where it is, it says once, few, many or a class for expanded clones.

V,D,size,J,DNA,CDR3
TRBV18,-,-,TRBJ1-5,TGTGCCAGCTCACCACAAAGGGGGACTAGCAATCAGCCCCAGCATTTT,CASSPQRGTSNQPQHF
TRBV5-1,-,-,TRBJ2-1,TGCGCCAGCAAGGTGGGGGGAGTTTACAATGAGCAGTTCTTC,CASKVGGVYNEQFF
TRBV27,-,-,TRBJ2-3,TGTGCCAGCAGGGGAAGCGGGGATACGCAGTATTTT,CASRGSGDTQYF
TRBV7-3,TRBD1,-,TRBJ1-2,TGTGCCAGCAGCTTAACGACAGGGAACTATGGCTACACCTTC,CASSLTTGNYGYTF
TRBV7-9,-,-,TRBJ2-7,TGTGCCAGCAGCTTAGTTCCGGGAGACTACGAGCAGTACTTC,CASSLVPGDYEQYF
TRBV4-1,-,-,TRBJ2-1,TGCGCCAACAGCCAAGATCTTGGTGCGGCGGGGTCCAATGAGCAGTTCTTC,CANSQDLGAAGSNEQFF
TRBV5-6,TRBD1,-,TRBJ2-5,TGTGCCAGCAGCTCGAAGGGGGACAGGGGGCTTGGTCGGACCCAGTACTTC,CASSSKGDRGLGRTQYF
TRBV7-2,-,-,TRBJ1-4,TGTGCCAGCAGCCCACAGGCCAAGGGTAATGAAAAACTGTTTTTT,CASSPQAKGNEKLFF
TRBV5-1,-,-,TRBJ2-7,TGCGCCAGCAGCTTGCTAGGGGCGGCAGAGCAGTACTTC,CASSLLGAAEQYF
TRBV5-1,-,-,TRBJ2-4,TGCGCCAGCAGCGCCCGGGATTTTGGTCGTCTGGCCAAAAACATTCAGTACTTC,CASSARDFGRLAKNIQYF
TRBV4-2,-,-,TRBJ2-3,TGTGCCAGCAGCCAAGATGGCGGAACCACAGATACGCAGTATTTT,CASSQDGGTTDTQYF
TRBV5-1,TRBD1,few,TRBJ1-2,TGCGCCAGCAGCTTGGTCGGCAGGGGGCAAGGAGGCTACACCTTC,CASSLVGRGQGGYTF
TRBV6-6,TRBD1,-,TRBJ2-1,TGTGCCAGCAGTCCCCCCCCGGGACAGGGAGGCAATGAGCAGTTCTTC,CASSPPPGQGGNEQFF
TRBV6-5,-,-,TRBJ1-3,TGTGCCAGCAGTTACGGCGTCGGGGTCCCCTCAAACACCATATATTTT,CASSYGVGVPSNTIYF
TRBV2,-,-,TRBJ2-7,TGTGCCAGAAGAATACAGGGAATTTCAGGCTACGAGCAGTACTTC,CARRIQGISGYEQYF
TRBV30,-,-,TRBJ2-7,TGTGCCTGGACTAACGGGGGAGCGAGCGAGCAGTACTTC,CAWTNGGASEQYF
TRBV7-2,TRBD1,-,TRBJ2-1,TGTGCCAGCAGTTTAACGGGACAGAGATACAATGAGCAGTTCTTC,CASSLTGQRYNEQFF
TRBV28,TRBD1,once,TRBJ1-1,TGTGCCAGCAGTGCCCCCGGGACAGGGGGTAGTTGGAACACTGAAGCTTTCTTT,CASSAPGTGGSWNTEAFF
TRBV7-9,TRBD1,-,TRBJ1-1,TGTGCCAGCAGCTCCCGTGGACAGGGGGCTTCGAGGGACACTGAAGCTTTCTTT,CASSSRGQGASRDTEAFF
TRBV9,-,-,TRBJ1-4,TGTGCCAGCAGCGTAGTTAGGTCAGGGCCGGCCGTGAATGAAAAACTGTTTTTT,CASSVVRSGPAVNEKLFF
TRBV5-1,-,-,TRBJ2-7,TGCGCCAGCAGCTTGGGGACAGGGAGGGCCATCTACGAGCAGTACTTC,CASSLGTGRAIYEQYF
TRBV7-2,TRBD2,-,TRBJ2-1,TGTGCCAGCAGCTTCACGGGACACCGACTAGCGGGAGACAATGAGCAGTTCTTC,CASSFTGHRLAGDNEQFF
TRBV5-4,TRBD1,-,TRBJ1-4,TGTGCCAGCAGCACCGGGACAGTAAATGAAAAACTGTTTTTT,CASSTGTVNEKLFF